The entry below gives a single TCR beta chain sequence along with its context. What it binds is unknown. Relative to the germline gene, one junction end is altered; a read error may explain this. Other DNA sequences of this sample code for an identical CDR3. Germline V gene sequence: CDR1 SSHAT, CDR2 FNYEAQ (reference sequence). The CDR3 has 14 residues. Every bit of the isolated RNA underwent reverse transcription, so sequencing read expressed TCRB transcripts. Sequenced by immunoSEQ multiplex PCR; TCRdb stores in-frame clones only, minus some. Of hundreds of thousands of clones detected, approximately 15% appear once; the ten largest clones hold about 0.017%. This sample stems from a study of beta chain features in type 1 diabetes. Study-wide points: In all four CD4+ subsets, TCRB CDR3 length was significantly, moderately reduced in type 1 diabetes. The study found fewer insertions and more deletions at VDJ junctions in type 1 diabetes patients.

Sequenced: naive CD4+ T cells from blood. The receptor was isolated from a man aged 25 to 40 with type 1 diabetes. The chain joins TRBV7-7 to TRBJ2-3, with 8 bases that match TRBD2. CDR3: CASSLTGGTDTQYF. The CDR3 coding sequence is TGTGCTAGCAGCTTAACGGGAGGGACAGATACGCAGTATTTT.